The 12 T cell receptor beta chains below come from one sample, sequenced in a study of OX40 agonist ivuxolimab in advanced cancers. Data came from immunoSEQ multiplex PCR; TCRdb stores just in-frame clones and leaves some out. Among 48,000 or so clones listed, approximately 90% were seen once. Source: CD4+ or CD8+ T cells sorted from blood, taken in a trial of the OX40 agonist ivuxolimab. The receptors stem from an adult with an advanced solid tumor such as melanoma, head and neck, liver or kidney cancer.

The rearrangement uses TRBV28 and TRBJ1-2; no firm D call. V was shortened by 4 bases and J by 1 base, with 10 bases between the two germline ends. This CDR3 is built from 14 residues. The V gene's germline CDR1 is MDHEN and CDR2 SYDVKM. CDR3 sequence reads: CASSSPTDNYGYTF. The CDR3 coding sequence is TGTGCCAGCAGTTCACCTACAGATAACTATGGCTACACCTTC.

V and J are TRBV30 and TRBJ1-6, with TRBD1 as a possible D gene (6 bases). The CDR3 is made up of 14 amino acids. Trimming removed 1 base from V and 7 bases from J, with 11 bases in between. Germline V gives CDR1 GTSNPN, CDR2 SVGIG (reference sequence). The CDR3 region is CAWSEQGWNSPLHF. The CDR3 DNA reads TGTGCCTGGAGTGAGCAGGGGTGGAATTCACCCCTCCACTTT. Combining the CDR3 with reference TRBV30 and TRBJ1-6 gives the whole variable domain SQTIHQWPATLVQPVGSPLSLECTVEGTSNPNLYWYRQAAGRGLQLLFYSVGIGQISSEVPQNLSASRPQDRQFILSSKKLLLSDSGFYLCAWSEQGWNSPLHFGNGTRLTVT.

The genes are TRBV29-1 and TRBJ2-7; maybe TRBD2 (6 bases). CDR1 SQVTM and CDR2 ANQGSEA come from the germline V gene. There are 12 residues in the CDR3. V gave up 7 bases and J gave up 1 base, with 11 bases separating them. CDR3 nucleotide sequence: TGCAGCGCCGACGCGGGGTCCTACGAGCAGTACTTC. Protein sequence: CSADAGSYEQYF.

This chain uses TRBV28 with TRBJ2-7; 7 bases fit TRBD1. Trimming took 3 bases from V and 6 from J; bases not matched to a gene: 5. Germline CDR1 is MDHEN and CDR2 is SYDVKM. The CDR3 sequence is 13 residues long. The CDR3 spells CASSFQGTAEQYF. The CDR3 DNA sequence: TGTGCCAGCAGTTTTCAGGGGACAGCCGAGCAGTACTTC.

V and J are TRBV7-9 and TRBJ2-3, with 8 nucleotides matching TRBD1. CDR1 is SEHNR and CDR2 is FQNEAQ in the germline V gene (reference sequence). CDR3 length: 15 amino acids. The trim removed 5 bases at V and 7 bases at J, leaving 11 bases unmatched. CDR3 sequence: CASSHGTGYRHTQYF. The DNA for the CDR3 is TGTGCCAGCAGCCACGGGACAGGTTATCGACATACGCAGTATTTT.

This clone showed up just once. The chain employs TRBV6-5 and TRBJ1-2; D gene uncertain. The germline V gene encodes CDR1 MNHEY and CDR2 SVGAGI. This CDR3 region has 15 residues. Trimming pared 0 bases from V and 2 bases from J, leaving 10 bases between. In nucleotides, the CDR3 is TGTGCCAGCAGTTACTCGGCAGAGACCAACTATGGCTACACCTTC. Amino acids: CASSYSAETNYGYTF.

The chain uses TRBV10-2 and TRBJ1-1; D might be TRBD1 (6 bases). Trimming stripped 3 bases from V and 7 bases from J, with 9 bases between. The CDR3 is made up of 12 amino acids. Germline values: CDR1 WSHSY, CDR2 SAAADI. The CDR3 DNA is TGCGCCAGCAGTGAACAGGGAAATGAAGCTTTCTTT. Translating it yields CASSEQGNEAFF.

This chain connects TRBV4-1 to TRBJ1-3; D gene ambiguous. V was trimmed by 1 base and J by 2 bases, leaving 9 bases between them. Germline V CDR1 and CDR2: MGHRA, YSYEKL. The CDR3 spans 15 residues. CDR3 protein: CASSQGQAAGNTIYF. The CDR3, as DNA: TGCGCCAGCAGCCAAGGTCAGGCAGCTGGAAACACCATATATTTT.

The gene calls are TRBV7-9 and TRBJ2-5; 7 bases map to TRBD2. Germline CDR1 and CDR2: SEHNR and FQNEAQ (reference sequence). With 4 bases clipped from V and 3 bases from J, the junction kept 5 bases outside the gene matches. The CDR3 is 14 amino acids. CDR3 DNA: TGTGCCAGCAGCTCCGGGACTATCAAAGAGACCCAGTACTTC. Amino acids: CASSSGTIKETQYF.

The chain joins TRBV5-1 to TRBJ2-2; no clear D gene. Per the germline V gene, CDR1 is SGHRS and CDR2 is YFSETQ. The CDR3 totals 15 residues. V dropped 0 bases and J dropped 1 base, with 7 bases sitting between them. The CDR3 here is CASSLVSGNTGELFF. The CDR3 coding sequence is TGCGCCAGCAGCTTGGTATCCGGGAACACCGGGGAGCTGTTTTTT.

This chain joins TRBV6-5 and TRBJ1-1, with D hard to call. CDR1 and CDR2 (germline): MNHEY, SVGAGI. This CDR3 contains 14 residues. Trimming shortened V by 0 bases and J by 6 bases, and 11 bases separated the two germline ends. CDR3 in DNA: TGTGCCAGCAGTTACTCCCCCCGGGGAGCTGAAGCTTTCTTT. It encodes CASSYSPRGAEAFF.

The V and J genes are TRBV5-6 and TRBJ2-3; unclear D gene. Germline CDR1 and CDR2: SGHDT and YYEEEE. V shed 0 bases and J shed 2 bases, with 7 bases lying between them. The CDR3 covers 14 residues. CDR3 DNA sequence: TGTGCCAGCAGCTTGGGGCAGACCACAGATACGCAGTATTTT. Translation gives CASSLGQTTDTQYF.